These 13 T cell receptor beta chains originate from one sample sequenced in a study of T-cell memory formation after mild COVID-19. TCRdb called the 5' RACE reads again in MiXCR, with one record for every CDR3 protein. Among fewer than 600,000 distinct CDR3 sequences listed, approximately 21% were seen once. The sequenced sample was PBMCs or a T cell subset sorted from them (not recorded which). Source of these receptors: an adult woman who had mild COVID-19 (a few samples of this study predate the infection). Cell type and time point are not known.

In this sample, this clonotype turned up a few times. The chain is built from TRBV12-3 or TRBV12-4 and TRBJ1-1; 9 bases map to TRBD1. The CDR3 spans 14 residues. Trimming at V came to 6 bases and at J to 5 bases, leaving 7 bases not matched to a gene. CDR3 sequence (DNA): TGTGCCAGCAGCCTCCGGACAGGGGTGACTGAAGCTTTCTTT. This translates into CASSLRTGVTEAFF.

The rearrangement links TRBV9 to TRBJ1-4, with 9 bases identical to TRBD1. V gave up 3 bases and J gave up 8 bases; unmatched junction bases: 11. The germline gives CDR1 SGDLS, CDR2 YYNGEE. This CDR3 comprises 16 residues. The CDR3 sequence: CASSGTLGQGQEKLFF. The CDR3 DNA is TGTGCCAGCAGCGGAACCCTGGGACAGGGTCAGGAAAAACTGTTTTTT.

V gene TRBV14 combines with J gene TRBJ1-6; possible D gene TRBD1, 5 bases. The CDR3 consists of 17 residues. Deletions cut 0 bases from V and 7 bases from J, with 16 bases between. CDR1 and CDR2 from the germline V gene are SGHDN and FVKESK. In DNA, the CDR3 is TGTGCCAGCAGCCAAGATTTCAGGGATTTGAGGAATTCACCCCTCCACTTT. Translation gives CASSQDFRDLRNSPLHF.

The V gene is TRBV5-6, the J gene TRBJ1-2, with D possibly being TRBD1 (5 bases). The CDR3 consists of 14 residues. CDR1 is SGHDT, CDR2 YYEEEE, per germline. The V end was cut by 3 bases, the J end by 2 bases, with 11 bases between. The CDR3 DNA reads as TGTGCCAGCAGCTACGGGACCGTCAACTATGGCTACACCTTC. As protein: CASSYGTVNYGYTF.

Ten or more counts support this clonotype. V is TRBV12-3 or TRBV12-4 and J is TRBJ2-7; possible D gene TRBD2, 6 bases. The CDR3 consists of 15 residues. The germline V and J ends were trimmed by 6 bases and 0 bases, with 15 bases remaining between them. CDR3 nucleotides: TGTGCCAGCAGCCTTACACGGGGGAGCTCCTACGAGCAGTACTTC. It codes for CASSLTRGSSYEQYF.

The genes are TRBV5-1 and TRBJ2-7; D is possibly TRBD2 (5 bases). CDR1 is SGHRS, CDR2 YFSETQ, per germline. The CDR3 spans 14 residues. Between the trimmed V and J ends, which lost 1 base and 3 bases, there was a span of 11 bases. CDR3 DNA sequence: TGCGCCAGCAGCTTGAACGGGGTACTCTACGAGCAGTACTTC. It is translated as CASSLNGVLYEQYF.

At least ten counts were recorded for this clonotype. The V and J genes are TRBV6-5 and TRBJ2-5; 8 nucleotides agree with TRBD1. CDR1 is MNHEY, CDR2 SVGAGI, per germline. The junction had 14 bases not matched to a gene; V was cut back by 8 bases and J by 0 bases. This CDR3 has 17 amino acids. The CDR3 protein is CASAGTGLSSYQETQYF. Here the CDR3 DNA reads TGTGCCAGCGCCGGGACAGGCCTTTCTTCTTACCAAGAGACCCAGTACTTC.

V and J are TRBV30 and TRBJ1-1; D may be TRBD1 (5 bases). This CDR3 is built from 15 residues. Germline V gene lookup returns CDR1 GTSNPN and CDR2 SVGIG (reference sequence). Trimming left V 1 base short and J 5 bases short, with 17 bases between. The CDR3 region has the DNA TGTGCCTGGAGTGCGCTGTCGGGGCTACTGACTGAAGCTTTCTTT. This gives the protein CAWSALSGLLTEAFF.

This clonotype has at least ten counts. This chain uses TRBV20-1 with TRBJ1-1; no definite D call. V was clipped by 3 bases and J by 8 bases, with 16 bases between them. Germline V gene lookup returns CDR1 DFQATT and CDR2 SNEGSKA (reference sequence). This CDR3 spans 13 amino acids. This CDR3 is CSARGGVKGEAFF. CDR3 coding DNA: TGCAGTGCTAGGGGTGGAGTGAAGGGCGAAGCTTTCTTT.

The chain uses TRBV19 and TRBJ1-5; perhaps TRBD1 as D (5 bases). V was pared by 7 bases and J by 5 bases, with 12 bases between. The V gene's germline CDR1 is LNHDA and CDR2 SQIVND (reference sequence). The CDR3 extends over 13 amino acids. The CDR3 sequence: CASMPGPYQPQHF. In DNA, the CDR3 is TGTGCCAGTATGCCAGGGCCCTATCAGCCCCAGCATTTT.

This CDR3 is CASGQGGEAFF. CDR3 nucleotides: TGTGCCAGCGGGCAGGGAGGAGAAGCTTTCTTT. This rearrangement joins TRBV6-2 or TRBV6-3 to TRBJ1-1, with D tentatively TRBD1 (5 bases). Trimming shortened V by 8 bases and J by 8 bases, and 12 bases separated the two germline ends. This CDR3 is 11 amino acids long. CDR1 is MNHEY, CDR2 SVGEGT, per germline.

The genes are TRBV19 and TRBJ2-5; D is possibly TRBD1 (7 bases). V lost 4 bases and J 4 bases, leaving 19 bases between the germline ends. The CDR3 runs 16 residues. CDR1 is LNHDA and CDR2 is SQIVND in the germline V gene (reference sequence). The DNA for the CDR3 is TGTGCCAGTAGTACCTTGACAGGGAGGCTTCGAGAGACCCAGTACTTC. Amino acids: CASSTLTGRLRETQYF.

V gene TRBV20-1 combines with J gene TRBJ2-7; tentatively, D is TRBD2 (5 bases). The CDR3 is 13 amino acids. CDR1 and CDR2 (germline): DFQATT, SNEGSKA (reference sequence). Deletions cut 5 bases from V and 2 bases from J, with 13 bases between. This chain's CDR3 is CSASDLGAYEQYF. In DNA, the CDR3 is TGCAGTGCTTCTGACTTGGGAGCCTACGAGCAGTACTTC.